Below, 16 T cell receptor beta chains from the same sample are listed, as sequenced in a study of cytomegalovirus exposure and HLA in healthy donors. PCR amplification relied on 60 Vbeta primers (plus 13 Jbeta primers). Repertoires were generated with immunoSEQ multiplex PCR, while TCRdb's copy carries only in-frame clones and drops some. This table has about 150,000 clones, roughly 65% appearing once. The specimen was PBMCs. The receptors come from a man between 60 and 75 years old in good health and CMV-seronegative.

A remark on this clone: Within the sample, other DNA sequences also encode this same CDR3. V gene TRBV5-1 combines with J gene TRBJ2-7, with 9 bases lining up with TRBD2. CDR1 is SGHRS and CDR2 is YFSETQ in the germline V gene. V trimming: 4 bases; J trimming: 3 bases; junction bases outside the gene matches: 5. This CDR3 spans 14 amino acids. For the CDR3, the DNA is TGCGCCAGCAGCCCCGGGACTAGCAGCTACGAGCAGTACTTC. Translated, it gives CASSPGTSSYEQYF.

This rearrangement joins TRBV9 to TRBJ2-3, with 9 bases lining up with TRBD1. Germline V CDR1 and CDR2: SGDLS, YYNGEE. J gave up 5 bases and V 0 bases, and 10 bases lay outside the gene matches. CDR3 size: 17 residues. The chain's CDR3 is CASSVVGTGSVEDTQYF. DNA for the CDR3: TGTGCCAGCAGCGTAGTTGGGACAGGGAGTGTCGAAGATACGCAGTATTTT.

The V call is TRBV7-9, the J call TRBJ2-5, with 11 positions matching TRBD2. Germline CDR1 reads SEHNR; CDR2 reads FQNEAQ (reference sequence). The CDR3 totals 13 residues. V dropped 6 bases and J dropped 5; count of bases not matched to a gene: 2. The CDR3 reads CASSPSGRETQYF. The CDR3 nucleotides are TGTGCCAGCAGTCCTAGCGGGAGGGAGACCCAGTACTTC.

The V and J genes are TRBV7-2 and TRBJ1-2; 7 bases match TRBD1. The CDR3 is 13 amino acids. Germline V gene sequence: CDR1 SGHTA, CDR2 FQGNSA. V shed 2 bases, J shed 8 bases, and the junction held 5 bases outside the gene matches. CDR3 nucleotides: TGTGCCAGCAGCTTAAAGGGGGCACAGGGCTACACCTTC. Protein sequence: CASSLKGAQGYTF.

The gene calls are TRBV2 and TRBJ2-2; TRBD2 agrees at 7 bases. The CDR3 contains 16 residues. Per the germline V gene, CDR1 is SNHLY and CDR2 is FYNNEI. V was pared by 5 bases and J by 4 bases, with 10 bases of the junction left unmatched. In DNA form, the CDR3 reads TGTGCCAGCAGTTTCTGGACTAGGATGAGCACCGGGGAGCTGTTTTTT. It specifies CASSFWTRMSTGELFF.

This clone has a single count. This chain links TRBV7-2 with TRBJ2-1; TRBD2 matches at 8 bases. The V gene end was trimmed by 0 bases and the J gene end by 4 bases; junction bases not matched to a gene: 5. The CDR3 is 16 amino acids. Germline V lookup: CDR1 SGHTA, CDR2 FQGNSA. In nucleotides, the CDR3 is TGTGCCAGCAGCTTAGCCGCGTCTAGCGGGTACAATGAGCAGTTCTTC. The encoded protein is CASSLAASSGYNEQFF.

The chain recombines TRBV30 with TRBJ1-2; TRBD1 agrees at 12 bases. V shed 7 bases and J 0 bases; nucleotides not matched to a gene: 9. CDR1 is GTSNPN and CDR2 is SVGIG in the germline V gene (reference sequence). This CDR3 spans 16 amino acids. In DNA form, the CDR3 reads TGTGCCTCAAATCCGGGACAGGGGGCGGCTAACTATGGCTACACCTTC. Translation gives CASNPGQGAANYGYTF.

This CDR3 reads CASSQEDWEHSPLHF. The CDR3 DNA follows: TGTGCCAGCAGCCAAGAGGACTGGGAACATTCACCCCTCCACTTT. This chain connects TRBV14 to TRBJ1-6; D unresolved. In germline, CDR1 is SGHDN, CDR2 FVKESK. This CDR3 region has 15 residues. V was clipped by 0 bases and J by 8 bases, with 11 bases between them. The full variable domain, in which reference TRBV14 and TRBJ1-6 provide the parts outside the CDR3, is EAGVTQFPSHSVIEKGQTVTLRCDPISGHDNLYWYRRVMGKEIKFLLHFVKESKQDESGMPNNRFLAERTGGTYSTLKVQPAELEDSGVYFCASSQEDWEHSPLHFGNGTRLTVT.

The rearrangement uses TRBV7-9 and TRBJ2-5, with unresolved D. This CDR3 region has 16 residues. Trimming removed 0 bases from V and 1 base from J, with 12 bases in between. Looked up from germline, CDR1 is SEHNR and CDR2 is FQNEAQ (reference sequence). The CDR3 region is CASSLAEAEPQETQYF. In DNA, the CDR3 is TGTGCCAGCAGCTTAGCCGAGGCGGAACCCCAAGAGACCCAGTACTTC.

A few counts support this clone. The chain is built from TRBV7-6 and TRBJ1-5, with D maybe TRBD1 (5 bases). This CDR3 has 13 amino acids. CDR1 and CDR2 (germline): SGHVS, FNYEAQ. Trimming shortened V by 6 bases and J by 6 bases, and 12 bases separated the two germline ends. CDR3 in DNA: TGTGCCAGCAGTATTCAGGGCGGTCAGCCCCAGCATTTT. It encodes CASSIQGGQPQHF.

The rearrangement uses TRBV30 and TRBJ1-2, with D unresolved. The CDR3 contains 11 residues. Germline V gene lookup returns CDR1 GTSNPN and CDR2 SVGIG (reference sequence). The germline V and J ends were trimmed by 2 bases and 8 bases, with 9 bases remaining between them. The CDR3 spells CAWSSLRGYTF. CDR3 nucleotide sequence: TGTGCCTGGAGTTCCCTACGCGGCTACACCTTC.

The chain joins TRBV6-5 to TRBJ1-5, with 8 bases fitting TRBD1. The germline V gene encodes CDR1 MNHEY and CDR2 SVGAGI. V lost 5 bases, J lost 1 base, and 4 bases stayed unmatched. The length of the CDR3 is 15 residues. The CDR3 sequence is CASSGRTGSNQPQHF. The CDR3 DNA sequence: TGTGCCAGCAGTGGACGGACAGGGAGCAATCAGCCCCAGCATTTT.

This clone occurred a few times. The chain joins TRBV5-4 to TRBJ2-7, with 8 positions matching TRBD2. The CDR3 runs to 15 residues. Losses at the gene ends were 4 bases for V and 1 base for J; bases not matched to a gene: 7. CDR1 is SGHNT, CDR2 YYREEE, per germline (reference sequence). CDR3 protein: CASSGAGEHSYEQYF. CDR3 in DNA: TGTGCCAGCAGCGGAGCGGGAGAGCATTCCTACGAGCAGTACTTC.

The gene calls are TRBV19 and TRBJ1-1; 12 bases are shared with TRBD1. Germline CDR1 and CDR2: LNHDA and SQIVND (reference sequence). CDR3 length: 18 residues. With 5 bases clipped from V and 1 base from J, the junction kept 11 bases outside the gene matches. CDR3 region: CASSSWEGQGAENTEAFF. The CDR3 DNA reads as TGTGCCAGTAGTTCCTGGGAGGGACAGGGGGCGGAGAACACTGAAGCTTTCTTT.

This rearrangement joins TRBV19 to TRBJ2-1; 9 bases are shared with TRBD2. The CDR3 length is 16 residues. Germline values: CDR1 LNHDA, CDR2 SQIVND (reference sequence). With 6 bases clipped from V and 3 bases from J, the junction kept 9 bases outside the gene matches. DNA for the CDR3: TGTGCCAGTAGGGGAGTAGCGGGAGCCGGCTACAATGAGCAGTTCTTC. Residues: CASRGVAGAGYNEQFF.

In its sample, this clone was seen a few times. This chain connects TRBV7-6 to TRBJ1-1; no reliable D call. The CDR3 spans 14 residues. Germline CDR1 is SGHVS and CDR2 is FNYEAQ. With 2 bases removed from V and 1 base from J, the gap between germline ends came to 8 bases. CDR3 in DNA: TGTGCCAGCAGCTTAACGCCACAGAACACTGAAGCTTTCTTT. Its translation: CASSLTPQNTEAFF. The entire variable domain, with the rest obtained from reference TRBV7-6 and TRBJ1-1, is as follows: GAGVSQSPRYKVTKRGQDVALRCDPISGHVSLYWYRQALGQGPEFLTYFNYEAQQDKSGLPNDRFSAERPEGSISTLTIQRTEQRDSAMYRCASSLTPQNTEAFFGQGTRLTVV.